This T cell receptor beta chain was sequenced in a study of T cell repertoires in cytomegalovirus infection (dated by TCRdb to the late 2010s). Looking at the study overall: The HLA type of each donor mattered for the analysis, because public TCR beta signatures pointed to carriage of CMV infection along with the matching HLA type. Study-wide conclusions, independent of this receptor: The ex vivo response was dominated by HLA-C-restricted CMV-specific TCR beta clonotypes, which also provided the single most frequent clonotype in two of eight donors. Cumulative frequency of public TCR beta family members discriminated carriers of CMV infection plus the relevant HLA type in this cohort and an independent roughly 330-donor cohort.

Sequencing relied on an Illumina HiSeq 1500. TCRdb handled the public reads itself, with Q25 trimming in fastp and clone calling in MiXCR, and kept productive beta chains. Entries that share a CDR3 protein sequence are merged under the most common genes and DNA. The sample table contains hundreds of thousands of distinct CDR3 sequences; only one count was recorded for about 8.8% of them. The ten largest clones take up around 2.4% of the sample. With respect to this clonotype: The antigen this receptor binds is unknown. Given a much more abundant clone one base away, this may be a read error.

Compared with germline, V lacks 10 bases and J lacks 6 bases; bases without a gene match: 12. The CDR3, from cysteine to phenylalanine, totals 15 residues. Only the CDR3 portion is preserved as DNA: 45 bases, with reading frame beginning at the first base. The germline V gene supplies CDR1 MNHNS and CDR2 SASEGT. Specimen: PBMCs. This chain joins TRBV6-1 to TRBJ2-2; TRBD1 fits 9 bases in the junction. The receptor's source is a human donor in good health (CMV status not recorded). Some clones in this sample may be carry-over from other donors' samples. The CDR3 region has the sequence CAIRTGTGISGELFF. The DNA reads as follows: TGTGCCATCAGAACCGGGACAGGGATATCCGGGGAGCTGTTTTTT.